This is a list of T cell receptor beta chains from one sample in a study of prognosis after radiotherapy for stage I lung cancer. One entry per CDR3 protein results from TCRdb running MiXCR on the multiplex PCR reads. The table has around 30,000 distinct CDR3 sequences, 25% to 35% seen once. Here the sequenced sample was PBMCs, taken before or after stereotactic body radiation therapy (not recorded which). Receptors were obtained from a donor aged 50 or older with non-small cell lung cancer. The conserved cysteine and the conserved F or W are not part of the CDR3 here.

>TRBV6-2/TRBV6-3
ASSNSGANFLT
>TRBV6-2/TRBV6-3
ASRSFLGEVQETQY
>TRBV6-1
AIMERPSGSSYEQY
>TRBV10-3
AISDYGQNYGYT
>TRBV3-1
ASSRTGSSYEQY
>TRBV20-1
SAEDVREAKNIQY
>TRBV7-8
ASSLRETGGYT
>TRBV9
ASSSRDSPYNEQF
>TRBV24-1
ATSDFGTTIGDTHF
>TRBV3-1
ASSPQGASPYEQY
>TRBV2
ASSTIAVGSLDGDTQY
>TRBV19
ASSMGGDTEAF
>TRBV20-1
SARMEQETQY
>TRBV6-2/TRBV6-3
ASSYRYEQY
>TRBV20-1
SARYRGPNYGYT
>TRBV20-1
SAGRRGPTNEKLF
>TRBV9
ASSVAGMDSPLH
>TRBV5-6
ASSLGLKYNEQF
>TRBV5-4
ASSRAGTPTYEQY
>TRBV6-1
ASKARASSYEQY
>TRBV12-3/TRBV12-4
ASGYIRVKTEAF
>TRBV20-1
SARDLAGNEQY
>TRBV12-3/TRBV12-4
ASSSGLAGYYEQY
>TRBV6-2/TRBV6-3
ASSYSRVLETQY
>TRBV20-1
SARQVSGANVLT
>TRBV20-1
SARVTGTGCYEQY
>TRBV28
ASSPNLRDRERGEQF
>TRBV7-7
ASSLSPEDEQF
>TRBV19
ASRGQGIQETQY
>TRBV30
ATEVFGNTIY
>TRBV5-1
ASSFTDSSYEQY
>TRBV4-2
ASSKGQAGNTIY